This TCR beta chain was profiled in a study of CD8 T cells in Susac syndrome. Germline CDR1 reads MNHEY; CDR2 reads SMNVEV (reference sequence). V lost 6 bases, J lost 2 bases, and 11 bases lay in between. This CDR3 contains 13 residues. Reverse transcription of about 0.5 to 1 ug RNA used random hexamers. TCRdb reanalysed the immunoSEQ multiplex PCR reads using MiXCR and keeps one entry per CDR3 protein. The sample has about 140,000 distinct CDR3 sequences; approximately 95% are singletons. J is TRBJ2-7 and V is TRBV27; D possibly uses TRBD1 or TRBD2 (5 bases each). Material: CD4+ T cells from PBMCs. This receptor was obtained from a human donor with Susac syndrome. CDR3 in DNA: TGTGCCAGCAGCTTTCTGGGACCCTACGAGCAGTACTTC. Its protein product is CASSFLGPYEQYF.